This TCR beta chain appears in the sequencing data of a study of CD8+CD57+ T cells in acquired aplastic anemia (dated by TCRdb to the late 2010s). With respect to the entire study: A mean of around 3 ug of DNA, ranging from roughly 0.2 to 30 ug, was extracted from sorted CD4+ and CD8+ cells. CD8+CD57+ expansion was defined as frequency above the mean frequency observed in healthy subjects.

V is clipped by 6 bases and J by 0 bases, and the sequence between their germline boundaries is 13 bases long. The CDR3 starts with the cysteine, ends with the phenylalanine, and has 15 residues. The kept DNA is CDR3 alone, 45 bases in frame from the first base. Looking up the germline V gene yields CDR1 ENHRY and CDR2 SYGVKD. Paper-wide results and their limitations: Patients and healthy controls showed no significant difference in CD8+ Simpson's diversity (P=0.060). Fewer than 35 CD8+ CDR3 sequences were found to be shared between patients and controls, but these sequences appeared to be highly expressed in patients and within the immunodominant clones of the patients.

Genomic DNA was used as template for profiling of TCR beta VDJ combinations and CDR3 sequences. An Illumina HiSeq 2000 was used for TCR repertoire sequencing. In the authors' own workflow: TRBV/TRBJ rearrangement plots, CDR3 size and DJ length profiles, and Simpson's diversity index were used to evaluate the repertoires. The immunodominant clone was defined as the most abundant DNA sequence in deep sequencing data. CDR3 amino acid sequences were checked for sharing between subjects and were compared against published repertoires and the VDJdb database. The public sequencing data were trimmed at Q25 with fastp and processed into clonotypes with MiXCR by TCRdb, which kept only in-frame beta chains. One record per CDR3 amino acid sequence lists the most common genes and DNA. TCRdb, rather than the study authors, made the V and J calls. The sample table holds about 160,000 distinct CDR3 sequences, of which 65% to 75% were seen once. The ten largest clones capture 40% to 55% of the sample.

A word on this clonotype: No cognate antigen has been identified for it. No much larger clonotype is one base removed from it; base qualities were not supplied.

Expansion of CD8+CD57+ cells had been shown by flow cytometry in the patients chosen for sequencing. Every patient had a diagnosis of severe acquired aplastic anemia based on International Study of Aplastic Anemia and Agranulocytosis and Camitta criteria. No therapy had been received by the patients at the time of blood sampling. The study deep-sequenced TCR repertoires of sorted CD4+ and CD8+ blood T cells from severe aplastic anemia patients and healthy subjects. Patients were enrolled under clinicaltrials.gov protocols 00001620, 01623167, 00001397, 00071045, 00081523 and 00961064 in the USA. Ficoll-Paque density gradient centrifugation was used to isolate peripheral blood mononuclear cells. Before DNA extraction, CD4+ and CD8+ T cells were sorted with FACS or magnetic beads.

Sequencing used sorted CD4+, CD8+, or CD8+CD57+ T cells (not recorded which) from PBMCs. The TCR comes from a human donor with aplastic anemia. The V and J segments used are TRBV10-3 and TRBJ2-3, with TRBD1 as a weak D call on 5 bases. In nucleotides, the sequence is TGTGCCATCAGGGGTAGGACACAGAGCACAGATACGCAGTATTTT. Its protein is CAIRGRTQSTDTQYF.